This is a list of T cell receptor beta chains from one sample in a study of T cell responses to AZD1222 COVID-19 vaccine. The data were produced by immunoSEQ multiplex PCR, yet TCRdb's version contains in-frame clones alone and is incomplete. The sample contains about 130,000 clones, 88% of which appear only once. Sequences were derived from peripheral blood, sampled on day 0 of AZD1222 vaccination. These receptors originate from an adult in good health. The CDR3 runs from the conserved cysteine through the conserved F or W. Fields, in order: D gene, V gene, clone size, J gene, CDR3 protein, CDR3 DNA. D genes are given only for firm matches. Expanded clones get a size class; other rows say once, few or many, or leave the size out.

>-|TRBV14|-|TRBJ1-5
CASSLTHNQPQHF
TGTGCCAGCAGCCTTACACACAATCAGCCCCAGCATTTT
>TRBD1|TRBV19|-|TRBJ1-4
CASSGQGGSEKLFF
TGTGCCAGTAGCGGACAGGGCGGTAGTGAAAAACTGTTTTTT
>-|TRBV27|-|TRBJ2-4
CASKGMENIQYF
TGTGCCAGCAAGGGCATGGAAAACATTCAGTACTTC
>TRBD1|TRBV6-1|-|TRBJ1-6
CASSEEGGTGLSPLHF
TGTGCCAGCAGTGAAGAGGGGGGGACAGGGCTTTCACCCCTCCACTTT
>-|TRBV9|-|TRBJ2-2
CASRGLDTGELFF
TGTGCCAGCAGGGGGCTAGATACCGGGGAGCTGTTTTTT
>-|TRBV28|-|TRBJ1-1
CASSLKMNTEAFF
TGTGCCAGCAGTTTAAAGATGAACACTGAAGCTTTCTTT
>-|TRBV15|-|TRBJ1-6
CATSRDYTGYEYNSPLHF
TGTGCCACCAGCAGAGATTACACAGGGTACGAGTATAATTCACCCCTCCACTTT
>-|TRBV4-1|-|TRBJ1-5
CASSQAQTSNQPQHF
TGCGCCAGCAGCCAAGCCCAGACTAGCAATCAGCCCCAGCATTTT
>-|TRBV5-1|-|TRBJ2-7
CASSLAGPNEQYF
TGCGCCAGCAGCTTGGCCGGGCCGAACGAGCAGTACTTC
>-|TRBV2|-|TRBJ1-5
CASSEIPGQPQHF
TGTGCCAGCAGTGAAATCCCTGGACAGCCCCAGCATTTT
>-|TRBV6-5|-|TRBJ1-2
CASRNRNYGYTF
TGTGCCAGCAGGAATAGAAACTATGGCTACACCTTC
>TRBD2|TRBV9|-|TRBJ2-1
CASSGPGGVNEQFF
TGTGCCAGCAGCGGACCGGGAGGTGTGAATGAGCAGTTCTTC
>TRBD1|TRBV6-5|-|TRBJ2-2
CASSDRDQTGELFF
TGTGCCAGCAGCGACAGGGACCAGACCGGGGAGCTGTTTTTT
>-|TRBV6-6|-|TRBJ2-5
CASSPPLGRQETQYF
TGTGCCAGCAGTCCACCGCTGGGTCGACAAGAGACCCAGTACTTC
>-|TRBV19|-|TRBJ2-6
CASSQGSGANVLTF
TGTGCCAGTAGCCAGGGCTCTGGGGCCAACGTCCTGACTTTC
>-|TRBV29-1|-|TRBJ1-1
CSVGDNWTEAFF
TGCAGCGTTGGGGACAATTGGACTGAAGCTTTCTTT
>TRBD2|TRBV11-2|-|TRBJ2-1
CASSLGGSSYNEQFF
TGTGCCAGCAGCTTGGGGGGGAGCTCCTACAATGAGCAGTTCTTC
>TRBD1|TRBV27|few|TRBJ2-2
CASSSGTVSNTGELFF
TGTGCCAGCAGTTCCGGGACAGTCTCGAACACCGGGGAGCTGTTTTTT
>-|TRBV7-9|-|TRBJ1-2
CASSAVHTNYGYTF
TGTGCCAGCAGCGCCGTCCATACTAACTATGGCTACACCTTC
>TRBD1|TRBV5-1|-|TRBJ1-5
CASSVGTGGHSGQPQHF
TGCGCCAGCAGCGTAGGGACAGGGGGACATTCGGGACAGCCCCAGCATTTT
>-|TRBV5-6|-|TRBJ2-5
CASSFGTYQETQYF
TGTGCCAGCAGTTTCGGGACATACCAAGAGACCCAGTACTTC
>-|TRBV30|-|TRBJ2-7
CAWMFTGGHEQYF
TGTGCCTGGATGTTTACAGGAGGCCACGAGCAGTACTTC
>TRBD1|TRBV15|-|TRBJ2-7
CATSRGGQGSREQYF
TGTGCCACCAGCAGAGGGGGACAGGGGTCTCGGGAGCAGTACTTC
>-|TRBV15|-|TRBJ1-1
CATGTDYTEAFF
TGTGCCACGGGGACGGACTACACTGAAGCTTTCTTT
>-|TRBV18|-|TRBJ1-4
CASSPSGMNSNEKLFF
TGTGCCAGCTCACCATCAGGGATGAACAGTAATGAAAAACTGTTTTTT